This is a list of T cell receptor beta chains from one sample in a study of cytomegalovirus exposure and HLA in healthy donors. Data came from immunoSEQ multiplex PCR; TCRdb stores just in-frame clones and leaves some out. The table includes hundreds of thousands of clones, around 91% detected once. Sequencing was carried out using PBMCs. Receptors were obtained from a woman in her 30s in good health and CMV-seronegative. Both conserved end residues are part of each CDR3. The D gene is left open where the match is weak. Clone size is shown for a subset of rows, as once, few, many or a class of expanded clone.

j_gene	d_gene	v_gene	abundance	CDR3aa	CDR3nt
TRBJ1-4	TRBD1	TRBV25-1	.	CASSAGTGNEKLFF	TGTGCCAGCAGTGCCGGGACAGGGAATGAAAAACTGTTTTTT
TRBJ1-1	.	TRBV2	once	CASSESRTGETFF	TGTGCCAGCAGTGAGTCTAGAACAGGCGAAACTTTCTTT
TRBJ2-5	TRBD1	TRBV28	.	CASSLGDRMLETQYF	TGTGCCAGCAGTTTAGGGGACAGGATGTTGGAGACCCAGTACTTC
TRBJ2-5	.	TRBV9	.	CASSVGSAWDETQYF	TGTGCCAGCAGCGTAGGTAGCGCCTGGGATGAGACCCAGTACTTC
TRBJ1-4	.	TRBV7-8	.	CASTPRGGIREKLFF	TGTGCCAGCACCCCTCGAGGGGGGATTAGAGAAAAACTGTTTTTT
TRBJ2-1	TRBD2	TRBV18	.	CASSPRTSGTRTYNEQFF	TGTGCCAGCTCACCCCGGACTAGCGGGACCAGAACCTACAATGAGCAGTTCTTC
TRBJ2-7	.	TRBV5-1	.	CASSYRGRQYEQYF	TGCGCCAGCAGCTACAGAGGGAGGCAGTACGAGCAGTACTTC
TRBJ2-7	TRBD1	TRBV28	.	CASLSGTGRYEQYF	TGTGCCAGCTTGTCCGGGACAGGGCGGTACGAGCAGTACTTC
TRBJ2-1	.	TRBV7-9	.	CASSLVLPNEQFF	TGTGCCAGCAGCTTAGTACTACCAAATGAGCAGTTCTTC
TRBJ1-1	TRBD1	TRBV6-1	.	CASSEFWDRGVTEAFF	TGTGCCAGCAGTGAATTCTGGGACAGGGGAGTAACTGAAGCTTTCTTT
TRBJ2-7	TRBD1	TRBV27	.	CASSLTGQGGYEQYF	TGTGCCAGCAGTTTAACGGGACAGGGTGGGTACGAGCAGTACTTC
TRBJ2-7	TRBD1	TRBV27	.	CASRPTGGAQVLSFGYEQYF	TGTGCCAGCAGGCCGACAGGGGGTGCACAGGTTCTTAGTTTCGGTTACGAGCAGTACTTC
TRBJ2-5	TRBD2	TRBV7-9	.	CASSAPSAGQETQYF	TGTGCCAGCAGCGCGCCTTCAGCGGGGCAAGAGACCCAGTACTTC
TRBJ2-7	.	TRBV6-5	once	CASSYKPGRTSYEQYF	TGTGCCAGCAGTTACAAACCGGGACGGACATCCTACGAGCAGTACTTC
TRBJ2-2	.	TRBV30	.	CACGLDGELFF	TGTGCCTGCGGACTGGACGGGGAGCTGTTTTTT
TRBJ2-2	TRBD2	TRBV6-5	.	CASRPLAGGELFF	TGTGCCAGCAGGCCACTAGCGGGGGGGGAGCTGTTTTTT
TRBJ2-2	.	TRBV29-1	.	CSTPGPSAGELFF	TGCAGCACTCCGGGACCTTCGGCCGGGGAGCTGTTTTTT
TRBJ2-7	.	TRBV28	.	CASSFRVNEQYF	TGTGCCAGCAGTTTTAGGGTTAACGAGCAGTACTTC
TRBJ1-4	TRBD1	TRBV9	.	CASSVDGTGNEKLFF	TGTGCCAGCAGCGTAGATGGGACAGGGAATGAAAAACTGTTTTTT
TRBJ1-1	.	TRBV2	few	CASSEFTEAFF	TGTGCCAGCAGTGAATTCACTGAAGCTTTCTTT
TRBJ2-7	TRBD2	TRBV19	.	CASNGRTSGNYEQYF	TGTGCCAGTAACGGCCGGACTAGCGGGAACTACGAGCAGTACTTC
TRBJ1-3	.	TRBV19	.	CASSRTYRSSGNTIYF	TGTGCCAGTAGTAGGACGTACAGGAGCTCTGGAAACACCATATATTTT
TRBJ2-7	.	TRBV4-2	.	CASSQATQGSYEQYF	TGTGCCAGCAGCCAAGCTACACAGGGATCCTACGAGCAGTACTTC
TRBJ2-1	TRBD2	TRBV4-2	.	CASSLAGDHNEQFF	TGTGCCAGCAGCCTAGCGGGAGACCACAATGAGCAGTTCTTC
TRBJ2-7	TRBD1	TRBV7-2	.	CASSSTGQGLPYEQYF	TGTGCCAGCAGCTCCACAGGACAGGGGTTACCCTACGAGCAGTACTTC
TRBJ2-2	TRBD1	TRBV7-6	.	CASSFASTGANTGELFF	TGTGCCAGCAGCTTCGCCTCGACAGGGGCCAACACCGGGGAGCTGTTTTTT
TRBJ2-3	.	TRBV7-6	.	CASSRLGPQDTQYF	TGTGCCAGCAGCCGACTAGGCCCACAGGATACGCAGTATTTT
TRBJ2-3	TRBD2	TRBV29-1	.	CSVEVGRLAGVVDTQYF	TGCAGCGTTGAAGTAGGAAGACTAGCGGGAGTTGTAGATACGCAGTATTTT
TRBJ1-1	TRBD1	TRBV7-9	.	CASSLKGQGEAFF	TGTGCCAGCAGCTTGAAGGGACAGGGTGAAGCTTTCTTT
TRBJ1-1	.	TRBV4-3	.	CASSQDPPEGLNTEAFF	TGCGCCAGCAGCCAAGACCCGCCCGAGGGTCTGAACACTGAAGCTTTCTTT
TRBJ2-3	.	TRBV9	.	CASSSRPGGGTDTQYF	TGTGCCAGCAGCTCCCGCCCGGGGGGCGGCACAGATACGCAGTATTTT
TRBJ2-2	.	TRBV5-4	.	CASSLELVNTGELFF	TGTGCCAGCAGCTTGGAACTGGTGAACACCGGGGAGCTGTTTTTT
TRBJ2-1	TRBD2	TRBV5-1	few	CASSLYAGTSGSNEQFF	TGCGCCAGCAGCTTGTATGCCGGGACTAGCGGGAGTAATGAGCAGTTCTTC
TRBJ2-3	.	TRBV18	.	CASSPPLSGFGPQDTQYF	TGTGCCAGCTCACCACCATTATCCGGGTTCGGGCCCCAAGATACGCAGTATTTT
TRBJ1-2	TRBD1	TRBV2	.	CASRTGDYGYTF	TGTGCCAGCCGGACAGGGGACTATGGCTACACCTTC
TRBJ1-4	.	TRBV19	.	CASSTLNQGMVEKLFF	TGTGCCAGTAGTACCCTGAATCAGGGGATGGTTGAAAAACTGTTTTTT
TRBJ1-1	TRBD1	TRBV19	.	CASSPTDRATEAFF	TGTGCCAGTAGTCCGACGGACAGGGCCACTGAAGCTTTCTTT
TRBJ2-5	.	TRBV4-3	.	CASSQHTGQETQYF	TGCGCCAGCAGCCAACACACAGGGCAAGAGACCCAGTACTTC
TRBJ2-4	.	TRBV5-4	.	CASSGELAKNIQYF	TGTGCCAGCAGCGGGGAGCTAGCCAAAAACATTCAGTACTTC
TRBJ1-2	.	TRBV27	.	CASSPMGTSYGYTF	TGTGCCAGCAGTCCGATGGGAACTAGCTATGGCTACACCTTC
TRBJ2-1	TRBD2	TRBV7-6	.	CASSPSLAGNEQFF	TGTGCCAGCAGCCCCTCACTAGCGGGCAATGAGCAGTTCTTC
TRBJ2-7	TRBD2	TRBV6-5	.	CASQTRGGSYEQYF	TGTGCCAGCCAAACTCGCGGGGGCTCCTACGAGCAGTACTTC
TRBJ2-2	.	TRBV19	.	CASSPWVGQENTGELFF	TGTGCCAGTAGTCCGTGGGTGGGGCAGGAGAACACCGGGGAGCTGTTTTTT
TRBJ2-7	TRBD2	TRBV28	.	CASPPPGGRAYEQYF	TGTGCCAGCCCCCCCCCTGGCGGGAGGGCCTACGAGCAGTACTTC
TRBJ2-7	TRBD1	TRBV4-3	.	CASSHLSGQGTYEQYF	TGCGCCAGCAGCCACCTCTCGGGACAGGGGACCTACGAGCAGTACTTC
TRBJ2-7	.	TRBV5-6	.	CASSPNRDPSHEQYF	TGTGCCAGCAGCCCTAACAGGGACCCCTCCCACGAGCAGTACTTC
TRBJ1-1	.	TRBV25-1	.	CASSDRLQAFF	TGTGCCAGCAGTGATCGCCTTCAAGCTTTCTTT
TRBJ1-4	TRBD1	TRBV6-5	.	CASKGQGYGKLFF	TGTGCCAGCAAGGGACAGGGGTACGGAAAACTGTTTTTT
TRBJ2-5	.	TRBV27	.	CASSLDLETQYF	TGTGCCAGCAGTTTAGATCTTGAGACCCAGTACTTC
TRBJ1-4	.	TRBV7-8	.	CASSRTTTNEKLFF	TGTGCCAGCAGCCGAACTACAACTAATGAAAAACTGTTTTTT
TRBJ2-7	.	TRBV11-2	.	CASSLVSSGHEQYF	TGTGCCAGCAGCTTAGTCTCGTCAGGGCACGAGCAGTACTTC